The 32 T cell receptor beta chains in this list originate from one sample, sequenced in a study of human T cells and chemical hapten exposure. Specified time point: patch test 2, 6 weeks after DPC sensitization. Treatment given: therapeutic diphenylcyclopropenone sensitization with weekly scalp DPC. TCRdb re-called the RACE reads through MiXCR, storing one row per CDR3 protein. The sample holds roughly 380,000 distinct CDR3 sequences, just under 6.5% seen once. The sample in question was whole blood, obtained in connection with sensitization to the hapten diphenylcyclopropenone (DPC). The receptors here all came from a woman aged 18-29 years with alopecia areata. Some clones in this sample may be carry-over from other donors' samples.

The V gene is TRBV29-1, the J gene TRBJ2-7; D gene uncertain. Trimming cost V 4 bases and J 2 bases, with 12 bases left between them. CDR1 is SQVTM and CDR2 is ANQGSEA in the germline V gene. The CDR3 is 13 residues long. CDR3 amino acids: CSVAPEEAYEQYF. CDR3 DNA: TGCAGCGTTGCCCCGGAAGAAGCCTACGAGCAGTACTTC.

The genes are TRBV3-1 and TRBJ2-2; a possible D gene is TRBD1 (5 bases). The germline V gene has CDR1 LGHDT and CDR2 YNNKEL (reference sequence). The V end was cut by 3 bases, the J end by 8 bases, with 13 bases between. The CDR3 is made up of 14 amino acids. DNA of the CDR3: TGTGCCAGCAGCCACGAACAGGTCTCAGGGGAGCTGTTTTTT. It is translated as CASSHEQVSGELFF.

A word on this clonotype: Here the CDR3 omits its conserved ending phenylalanine or tryptophan, so a read error is the likely source. The genes are TRBV27 and TRBJ2-1; possibly TRBD1 for D (5 bases). This CDR3 has 14 amino acids. V was cut by 5 bases and J by 6 bases, with 14 bases left in between. Germline CDR1 reads MNHEY; CDR2 reads SMNVEV (reference sequence). Written as DNA, the CDR3 is TGTGCCAGCAGTCCCCCCGGCAGGGTCAATGAGCAGTTCTCC. Amino acids: CASSPPGRVNEQFS.

The genes are TRBV20-1 and TRBJ1-1; D is undetermined. CDR1 and CDR2 (germline): DFQATT, SNEGSKA (reference sequence). V lost 4 bases and J 8 bases, leaving 11 bases between the germline ends. CDR3 size: 11 residues. CDR3 sequence: CSANREAEAFF. CDR3 sequence (DNA): TGCAGTGCTAATCGCGAGGCAGAAGCTTTCTTT.

This clonotype was detected only a few times. V and J are TRBV9 and TRBJ2-3; 13 bases match TRBD2. Trimming took 3 bases from V and 4 from J; bases not matched to a gene: 8. This CDR3 region has 17 residues. CDR1 and CDR2 from the germline V gene are SGDLS and YYNGEE. For the CDR3, the DNA is TGTGCCAGCAGCGGCCGTAGACTAGCGGGGGGCCCAGATACGCAGTATTTT. This gives the protein CASSGRRLAGGPDTQYF.

The chain joins TRBV11-1 to TRBJ2-5; 7 bases align to TRBD2. J was trimmed by 2 bases and V by 5 bases; bases with no gene match: 8. The CDR3 runs 15 residues. Germline CDR1 and CDR2: SGHAT and FQDESV (reference sequence). In nucleotides, the CDR3 is TGTGCCAGCAGCCCCACGACGGGGGGACAAGAGACCCAGTACTTC. Translation: CASSPTTGGQETQYF.

This clonotype was seen ten or more times. The chain recombines TRBV18 with TRBJ1-2; the D is unclear. This CDR3 contains 15 residues. V dropped 4 bases and J dropped 4 bases, with 16 bases sitting between them. Germline CDR1 reads KGHSH; CDR2 reads LQKENI. The CDR3 DNA sequence: TGTGCCAGCTCACATGATCCGGGCCCCACCTATGGCTACACCTTC. Its translation: CASSHDPGPTYGYTF.

The chain joins TRBV7-2 to TRBJ2-7; TRBD1 matches at 8 bases. The CDR3 extends over 14 amino acids. CDR1 and CDR2 from the germline V gene are SGHTA and FQGNSA. V shed 3 bases and J 2 bases; nucleotides not matched to a gene: 3. The CDR3 reads CASSFDRGAYEQYF. CDR3 bases: TGTGCCAGCAGCTTTGACAGGGGCGCCTACGAGCAGTACTTC.

The gene calls are TRBV11-2 and TRBJ2-3, with a tentative D call TRBD2 (7 bases). The germline V gene has CDR1 SGHAT and CDR2 FQNNGV. The V end was cut by 1 base, the J end by 4 bases, with 18 bases between. The CDR3 loop spans 17 amino acids. In DNA, the CDR3 is TGTGCCAGCAGCTTAGTATCGGGCGGCGGGGGCGCAGATACGCAGTATTTT. Its translation is CASSLVSGGGGADTQYF.

This clonotype was counted only a few times. The chain links TRBV25-1 to TRBJ2-7; D not certain. CDR3 length equals 14 residues. Germline CDR1 and CDR2: MGHDK and SYGVNS. V shed 0 bases and J shed 0 bases, with 6 bases lying between them. CDR3 loop: CASSEYGVSYEQYF. CDR3 nucleotide sequence: TGTGCCAGCAGTGAATATGGGGTCTCCTACGAGCAGTACTTC.

The table lists this clonotype with many counts. The chain carries TRBV24-1 and TRBJ2-1; D is unresolved. Germline assignment: CDR1 KGHDR and CDR2 SFDVKD. V dropped 4 bases and J dropped 3 bases, with 18 bases sitting between them. The CDR3 sequence is 17 residues long. The chain's CDR3 is CATSDPRVEDRYNEQFF. CDR3 nucleotides: TGTGCCACCAGTGACCCCCGAGTAGAAGATCGCTACAATGAGCAGTTCTTC.

This clonotype was detected many times. The V gene is TRBV6-2 or TRBV6-3, the J gene TRBJ2-3; weak D call: TRBD2 (5 bases). Germline-derived CDR1 and CDR2 are MNHEY and SVGEGT. V shed 0 bases and J shed 5 bases, with 9 bases lying between them. The CDR3 loop spans 14 amino acids. CDR3 in amino acids: CASSYSAGEDTQYF. As DNA, the CDR3 is TGTGCCAGCAGTTACTCAGCCGGGGAAGATACGCAGTATTTT.

J is TRBJ2-3 and V is TRBV9; 8 bases line up with TRBD2. The CDR3 has 15 residues. Per germline, CDR1 SGDLS and CDR2 YYNGEE. V trimming: 5 bases; J trimming: 0 bases; junction bases outside the gene matches: 5. In nucleotides, the CDR3 is TGTGCCAGCAGTTTAGCGGGGTCTAGCACAGATACGCAGTATTTT. Encoded protein: CASSLAGSSTDTQYF.

This clonotype was observed many times. The chain recombines TRBV6-5 with TRBJ1-3, with D uncertain. Per germline, CDR1 MNHEY and CDR2 SVGAGI. CDR3 length: 13 residues. Trimming cost V 7 bases and J 2 bases, with 9 bases left between them. CDR3 bases: TGTGCCAGCACCCGGACTGCTGGAAACACCATATATTTT. Protein product: CASTRTAGNTIYF.

The genes are TRBV20-1 and TRBJ1-1; no firm D call. V was clipped by 3 bases and J by 1 base, with 12 bases between them. Germline V gene data show CDR1 as DFQATT and CDR2 as SNEGSKA (reference sequence). This CDR3 has 14 amino acids. The CDR3: CSARPGHGNTEAFF. DNA for the CDR3: TGCAGTGCTAGGCCGGGCCACGGGAACACTGAAGCTTTCTTT.

This sequence joins TRBV18 and TRBJ1-6; D not resolved. Germline-derived CDR1 and CDR2 are KGHSH and LQKENI. V lost 3 bases to trimming and J lost 10 bases, with 10 bases between them. The CDR3 extends over 13 amino acids. The DNA of the CDR3 is TGTGCCAGCTCACCTGGGCCTGACTCACCCCTCCACTTT. It is translated as CASSPGPDSPLHF.

This clonotype was picked up many times. This chain links TRBV29-1 with TRBJ2-6; TRBD2 is a possible D gene (7 bases). Looked up from germline, CDR1 is SQVTM and CDR2 is ANQGSEA. V was trimmed by 6 bases and J by 0 bases, leaving 9 bases between them. The CDR3 is 14 amino acids. This chain's CDR3 is CSVGGASGANVLTF. As DNA, the CDR3 is TGCAGCGTGGGGGGGGCCTCTGGGGCCAACGTCCTGACTTTC.

This clonotype has just a few counts. The chain recombines TRBV25-1 with TRBJ2-1; either TRBD1 or TRBD2 may supply D (6 bases each). The CDR3 is 16 residues long. Germline assignment: CDR1 MGHDK and CDR2 SYGVNS. V lost 5 bases and J lost 8, with 22 bases in between. The CDR3 region is CASSSPEEGGQYEQFF. DNA for the CDR3: TGTGCCAGCAGTTCCCCGGAGGAGGGGGGACAATATGAGCAGTTCTTC.

This clonotype has more than one count but fewer than ten. The chain carries TRBV6-2 or TRBV6-3 and TRBJ2-1; 7 bases match TRBD1. V gave up 7 bases and J gave up 3 bases; unmatched junction bases: 12. Germline CDR1 reads MNHEY; CDR2 reads SVGEGT. The CDR3 is made up of 16 amino acids. CDR3 coding DNA: TGTGCCAGCACCACCGCCCGGACAGGTCTCTACAATGAGCAGTTCTTC. Amino acid sequence: CASTTARTGLYNEQFF.

A few counts support this clonotype. The CDR3 bases are TGCAGTGCCATTGGCGGGGCCGCACAGGCAGATACGCAGTATTTT. It encodes CSAIGGAAQADTQYF. V gene TRBV20-1 combines with J gene TRBJ2-3, with TRBD2 as a possible D gene (6 bases). CDR3 length: 15 residues. V lost 6 bases and J 4 bases, leaving 20 bases between the germline ends. Per germline, CDR1 DFQATT and CDR2 SNEGSKA (reference sequence).

This clonotype was counted between two and nine times. This chain joins TRBV9 and TRBJ2-3; no firm D call. The CDR3 has 12 amino acids. Trimming took 4 bases from V and 6 from J, leaving 9 bases between them. The V gene's germline CDR1 is SGDLS and CDR2 YYNGEE. CDR3 sequence reads: CASSQTEDTQYF. The DNA of the CDR3 is TGTGCCAGCAGCCAAACAGAGGATACGCAGTATTTT. Full variable domain (outside the CDR3, taken from reference TRBV9 and TRBJ2-3): DSGVTQTPKHLITATGQRVTLRCSPRSGDLSVYWYQQSLDQGLQFLIQYYNGEERAKGNILERFSAQQFPDLHSELNLSSLELGDSALYFCASSQTEDTQYFGPGTRLTVL.

This chain joins TRBV12-3 or TRBV12-4 and TRBJ2-3; 8 bases are shared with TRBD1. This CDR3 is 14 amino acids long. Germline trimming cut 6 bases from V and 5 bases from J; bases unmatched to any gene: 7. CDR3 region: CASRWDRSRDTQYF. CDR3 DNA sequence: TGTGCCAGCAGGTGGGACAGGTCCAGAGATACGCAGTATTTT.

This clonotype was recorded many times. The gene calls are TRBV29-1 and TRBJ1-2, with 10 bases identical to TRBD1. Germline assignment: CDR1 SQVTM and CDR2 ANQGSEA. CDR3 length: 16 residues. V shed 3 bases and J 4 bases; nucleotides not matched to a gene: 11. CDR3 bases: TGCAGCGTTGATCCGAAAAGACAGGGGGCGGGCTATGGCTACACCTTC. Its translation: CSVDPKRQGAGYGYTF.

This rearrangement joins TRBV12-3 or TRBV12-4 to TRBJ1-3; D ambiguous. This CDR3 is 15 amino acids long. The ends were cut back, 3 bases at V and 0 bases at J, with 9 bases in the middle. The CDR3 sequence: CASSFDGFSGNTIYF. Here the CDR3 DNA reads TGTGCCAGCAGTTTTGACGGGTTCTCTGGAAACACCATATATTTT.

The table lists this clonotype with a few counts. The chain links TRBV25-1 to TRBJ2-3, with TRBD2 matching over 8 bases. Germline loops: CDR1 MGHDK, CDR2 SYGVNS. The length of the CDR3 is 16 residues. V shed 4 bases, J shed 3 bases, and the junction held 9 bases outside the gene matches. The CDR3 loop is CASSGVGTSVTDTQYF. CDR3 in DNA: TGTGCCAGCAGTGGGGTCGGGACTAGTGTAACAGATACGCAGTATTTT. The full variable domain, rest sourced from reference TRBV25-1 and TRBJ2-3, is EADIYQTPRYLVIGTGKKITLECSQTMGHDKMYWYQQDPGMELHLIHYSYGVNSTEKGDLSSESTVSRIRTEHFPLTLESARPSHTSQYLCASSGVGTSVTDTQYFGPGTRLTVL.

This chain connects TRBV6-4 to TRBJ2-2; 9 bases are a match to TRBD2. V lost 6 bases, J lost 3 bases, and 2 bases stayed unmatched. Germline values: CDR1 MRHNA, CDR2 SNTAGT. The CDR3 has 14 amino acids. The CDR3: CASRVAGDTGELFF. The DNA of the CDR3 is TGTGCCAGCAGGGTAGCGGGGGACACCGGGGAGCTGTTTTTT.

This clonotype was observed a handful of times. The V and J genes are TRBV12-3 or TRBV12-4 and TRBJ1-4; the match to TRBD1 covers 9 bases. This CDR3 region has 14 residues. V shed 5 bases, J shed 7 bases, and the junction held 5 bases outside the gene matches. The CDR3, as DNA: TGTGCCAGCAGTCAACAGGGGGCTGCTGAAAAACTGTTTTTT. Translating it yields CASSQQGAAEKLFF.

This clonotype was seen many times. The J gene is TRBJ2-2, the V gene TRBV29-1; D gene ambiguous. This CDR3 contains 10 residues. Germline V gene data show CDR1 as SQVTM and CDR2 as ANQGSEA. V lost 2 bases to trimming and J lost 5 bases, with 0 bases between them. The CDR3 sequence: CSVETGELFF. CDR3 DNA sequence: TGCAGCGTTGAAACCGGGGAGCTGTTTTTT.

Ten or more counts support this clonotype. The chain uses TRBV7-2 and TRBJ1-2; tentatively, D is TRBD1 (6 bases). The CDR3 runs to 15 residues. Germline V gene lookup returns CDR1 SGHTA and CDR2 FQGNSA. Trimming cost V 0 bases and J 4 bases, with 12 bases left between them. The CDR3 DNA sequence: TGTGCCAGCAGCTTAGCGCAAGGGGGGAGCTATGGCTACACCTTC. Translated: CASSLAQGGSYGYTF.

This clonotype was seen many times. The chain joins TRBV29-1 to TRBJ1-4; D is undetermined. The germline V gene has CDR1 SQVTM and CDR2 ANQGSEA. This CDR3 has 14 amino acids. Between the trimmed V and J ends, which lost 1 base and 0 bases, there was a span of 6 bases. The CDR3 is CSVEGVTTNEKLFF. The CDR3, as DNA: TGCAGCGTTGAAGGTGTCACAACTAATGAAAAACTGTTTTTT.

In this sample, this clonotype turned up many times. V and J are TRBV10-3 and TRBJ1-5, with 9 positions matching TRBD1. Germline CDR1 is ENHRY and CDR2 is SYGVKD. V gave up 3 bases and J gave up 7 bases; unmatched junction bases: 7. This CDR3 spans 15 amino acids. The chain's CDR3 is CAISDGTGLAQPQHF. The CDR3 DNA is TGTGCCATCAGTGACGGGACAGGGTTAGCACAGCCCCAGCATTTT.

The J gene is TRBJ2-7, the V gene TRBV20-1; 10 bases are a match to TRBD1. V lost 5 bases, J lost 6 bases, and 10 bases stayed unmatched. This CDR3 has 14 residues. The germline gives CDR1 DFQATT, CDR2 SNEGSKA (reference sequence). CDR3 DNA sequence: TGCAGTGCTCCTCGACAGGGGGCAGGGGCCGAGCAGTACTTC. Its translation: CSAPRQGAGAEQYF.